A single TCR beta chain is shown here with its context. Construction of TCR beta libraries relied on iRepertoire HTBI primers and on Arm-PCR targeting CDR3 regions. MiXCR was run by TCRdb on the multiplex PCR reads, yielding one entry per CDR3 protein. Of hundreds of thousands of distinct CDR3 sequences in the sample, 15% to 20% were seen once. Germline V gene lookup returns CDR1 SEHNR and CDR2 FQNEAQ (reference sequence). The CDR3 has 15 amino acids. The V segment lost 6 bases and the J segment 6 bases; nucleotides outside the gene matches: 13. This entry belongs to a study of regulatory T cells in long-lasting Graves disease. Time point described: newly diagnosed GD, antithyroid drugs for less than 3 months. Making the TCR library involved RNA that had been extracted from PBMCs. This same sample was also taken into another study, of T cells in Graves' hyperthyroidism and ophthalmopathy.

The sequence came from a middle-aged woman with Graves disease. The chain joins TRBV7-9 to TRBJ1-2, with 7 bases lining up with TRBD1. This material consisted of peripheral blood mononuclear cells (PBMCs), taken at new diagnosis, from a patient treated with antithyroid drugs. The CDR3, as DNA: TGTGCCAGCAGACGACAGGGATCGGTCTCTAATGGCTACACCTTC. It encodes CASRRQGSVSNGYTF. The whole variable domain, remainder taken from reference TRBV7-9 and TRBJ1-2, is DTGVSQNPRHKITKRGQNVTFRCDPISEHNRLYWYRQTLGQGPEFLTYFQNEAQLEKSRLLSDRFSAERPKGSFSTLEIQRTEQGDSAMYLCASRRQGSVSNGYTFGSGTRLTVV.